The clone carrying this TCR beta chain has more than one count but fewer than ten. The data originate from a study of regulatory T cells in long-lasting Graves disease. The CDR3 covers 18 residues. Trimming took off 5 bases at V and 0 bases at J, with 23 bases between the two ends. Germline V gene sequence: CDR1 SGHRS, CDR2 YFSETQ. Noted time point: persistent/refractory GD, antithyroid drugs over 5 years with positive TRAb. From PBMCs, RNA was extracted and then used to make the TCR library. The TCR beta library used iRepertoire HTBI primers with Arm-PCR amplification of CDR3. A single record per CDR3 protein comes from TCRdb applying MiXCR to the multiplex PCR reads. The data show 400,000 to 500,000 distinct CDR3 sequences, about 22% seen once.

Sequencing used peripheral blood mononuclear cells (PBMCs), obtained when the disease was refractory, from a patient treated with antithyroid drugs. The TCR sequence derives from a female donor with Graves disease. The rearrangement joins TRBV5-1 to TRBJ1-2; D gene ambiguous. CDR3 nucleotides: TGCGCCAGCAGTCCGGGGAGCGGAAGCATGTCTTCTAACTATGGCTACACCTTC. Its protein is CASSPGSGSMSSNYGYTF. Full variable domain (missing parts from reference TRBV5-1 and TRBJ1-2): KAGVTQTPRYLIKTRGQQVTLSCSPISGHRSVSWYQQTPGQGLQFLFEYFSETQRNKGNFPGRFSGRQFSNSRSEMNVSTLELGDSALYLCASSPGSGSMSSNYGYTFGSGTRLTVV.